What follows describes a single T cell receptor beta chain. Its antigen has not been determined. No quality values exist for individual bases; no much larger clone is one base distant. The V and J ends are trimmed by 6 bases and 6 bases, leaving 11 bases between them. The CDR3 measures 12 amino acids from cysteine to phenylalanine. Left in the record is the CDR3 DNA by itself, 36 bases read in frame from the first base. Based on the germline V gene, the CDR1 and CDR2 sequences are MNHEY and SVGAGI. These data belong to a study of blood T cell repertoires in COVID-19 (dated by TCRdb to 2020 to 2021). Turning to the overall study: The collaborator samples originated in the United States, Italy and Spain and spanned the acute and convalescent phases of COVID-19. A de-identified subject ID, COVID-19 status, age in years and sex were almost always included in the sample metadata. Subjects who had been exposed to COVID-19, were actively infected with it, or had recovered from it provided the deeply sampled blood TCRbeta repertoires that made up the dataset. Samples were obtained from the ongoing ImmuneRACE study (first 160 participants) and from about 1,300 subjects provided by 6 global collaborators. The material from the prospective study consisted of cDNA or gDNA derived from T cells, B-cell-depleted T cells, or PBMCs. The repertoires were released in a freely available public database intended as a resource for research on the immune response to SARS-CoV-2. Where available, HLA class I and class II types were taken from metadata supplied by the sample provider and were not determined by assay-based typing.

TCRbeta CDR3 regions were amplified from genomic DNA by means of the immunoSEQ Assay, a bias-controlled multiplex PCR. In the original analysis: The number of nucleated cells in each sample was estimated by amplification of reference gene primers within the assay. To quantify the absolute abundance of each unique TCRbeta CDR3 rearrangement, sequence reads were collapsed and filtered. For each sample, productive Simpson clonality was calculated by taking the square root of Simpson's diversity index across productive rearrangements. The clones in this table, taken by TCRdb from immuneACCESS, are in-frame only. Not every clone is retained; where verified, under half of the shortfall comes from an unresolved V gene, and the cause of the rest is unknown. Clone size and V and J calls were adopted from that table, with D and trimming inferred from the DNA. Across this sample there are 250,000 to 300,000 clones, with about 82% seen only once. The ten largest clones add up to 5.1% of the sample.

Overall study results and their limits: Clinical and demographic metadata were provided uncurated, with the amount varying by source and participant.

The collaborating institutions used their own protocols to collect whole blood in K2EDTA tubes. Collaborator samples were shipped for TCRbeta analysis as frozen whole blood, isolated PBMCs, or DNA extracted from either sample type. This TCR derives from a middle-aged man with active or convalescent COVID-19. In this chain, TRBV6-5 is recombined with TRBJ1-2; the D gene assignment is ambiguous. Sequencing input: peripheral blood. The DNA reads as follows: TGTGCCAGCAGACAGACAAACCATGGCTACACCTTC. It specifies CASRQTNHGYTF.